The 15 T cell receptor beta chains presented below share a single source sample, sequenced in a study of PD-1 blockade in classical Hodgkin lymphoma. The method was immunoSEQ multiplex PCR; TCRdb's version includes in-frame clones alone and lacks a portion of them. The table records 20,000 to 25,000 clones, roughly 94% of them present only once. Time point specified: newly diagnosed, previously untreated cHL patient sample. Source material: peripheral blood mononuclear cells (PBMCs). These TCRs come from a human donor with classical Hodgkin lymphoma.

The J gene is TRBJ1-3, the V gene TRBV30, with unresolved D. The CDR3 consists of 12 residues. Per germline, CDR1 GTSNPN and CDR2 SVGIG (reference sequence). V was shortened by 5 bases and J by 3 bases, with 8 bases between the two germline ends. For the CDR3, the DNA is TGTGCCTGGGGGCCAGGTGGAAACACCATATATTTT. Translation: CAWGPGGNTIYF.

V gene TRBV15 combines with J gene TRBJ1-3; D not certain. Per germline, CDR1 LNHNV and CDR2 YYDKDF (reference sequence). CDR3 length: 17 residues. The germline V and J ends were trimmed by 2 bases and 2 bases, with 16 bases remaining between them. The chain's CDR3 is CATSRQSARGTGNTIYF. The DNA of the CDR3 is TGTGCCACCAGCAGACAATCCGCCCGGGGAACTGGAAACACCATATATTTT.

This clone was counted once. The chain links TRBV10-1 to TRBJ2-3, with a weak D call TRBD1 (5 bases). The V gene lost 3 bases and the J gene lost 4 bases, with 11 bases spanning the gap. The CDR3 length is 14 residues. The V gene's germline CDR1 is WNHNN and CDR2 SYGVQD (reference sequence). The CDR3 bases are TGCGCCAGCAGTGATATCAGGGTTGCAGATACGCAGTATTTT. Its translation: CASSDIRVADTQYF.

V gene TRBV6-9 combines with J gene TRBJ2-3; 13 positions match TRBD2. The germline CDR1 and CDR2 sequences are MNHGY and SVAAGI. This CDR3 spans 16 amino acids. After removal of 7 bases from V and 3 bases from J, the junction contained 7 bases not matched to a gene. CDR3 amino acids: CASTPGLAGVTDTQYF. The CDR3 coding sequence is TGTGCCAGCACCCCCGGACTAGCGGGGGTGACAGATACGCAGTATTTT.

This chain joins TRBV2 and TRBJ2-5; 8 nucleotides match TRBD1. CDR1 and CDR2 from the germline V gene are SNHLY and FYNNEI. J gave up 3 bases and V 6 bases, and 12 bases lay outside the gene matches. The CDR3 contains 16 residues. CDR3 bases: TGTGCCAGCAGGAGGTTCGAACAGGGGGGAAAAGAGACCCAGTACTTC. The encoded protein is CASRRFEQGGKETQYF.

The chain has TRBV6-1 and TRBJ1-2; no reliable D call. The germline V and J ends were trimmed by 3 bases and 7 bases, with 18 bases remaining between them. The CDR3 is 15 residues long. Germline CDR1 MNHNS, CDR2 SASEGT. The CDR3 DNA reads as TGTGCCAGCAGTGATTCAGGAAGAGGCCTAAGTGGCTACACCTTC. It codes for CASSDSGRGLSGYTF.

This chain connects TRBV10-1 to TRBJ2-5, with 10 bases fitting TRBD1. Germline V gene sequence: CDR1 WNHNN, CDR2 SYGVQD (reference sequence). This CDR3 has 15 amino acids. V gave up 6 bases and J gave up 4 bases; unmatched junction bases: 8. The CDR3 DNA follows: TGCGCCAGCAGCTCCGGGACAGGGGTGGGAGAGACCCAGTACTTC. This translates into CASSSGTGVGETQYF.

The chain is built from TRBV6-4 and TRBJ2-3; TRBD2 agrees at 7 bases. The CDR3 loop spans 14 amino acids. Germline CDR1 is MRHNA and CDR2 is SNTAGT. The junction had 3 bases not matched to a gene; V was cut back by 2 bases and J by 4 bases. The CDR3 region is CASSDSGVADTQYF. The DNA of the CDR3 is TGTGCCAGCAGTGACAGCGGGGTCGCAGATACGCAGTATTTT.

The genes are TRBV29-1 and TRBJ2-6; D is unresolved. From germline, CDR1 is SQVTM and CDR2 ANQGSEA. This CDR3 spans 17 amino acids. Trimming removed 0 bases from V and 2 bases from J, with 14 bases in between. The CDR3 spells CSVEDGGNFAGANVLTF. In DNA form, the CDR3 reads TGCAGCGTTGAAGATGGTGGGAATTTCGCTGGGGCCAACGTCCTGACTTTC.

In DNA, the CDR3 is TGTGCCAGCAGGGAAATCTATAATTCACCCCTCCACTTT. Translation: CASREIYNSPLHF. The chain links TRBV6-1 to TRBJ1-6, with D unresolved. The germline V and J ends were trimmed by 6 bases and 3 bases, with 6 bases remaining between them. CDR3 size: 13 residues. In germline, CDR1 is MNHNS, CDR2 SASEGT.

This clone was detected only a few times. The chain has TRBV6-1 and TRBJ2-1; 8 positions agree with TRBD1. This CDR3 contains 16 residues. Germline CDR1 and CDR2: MNHNS and SASEGT. The V segment lost 2 bases and the J segment 5 bases; nucleotides outside the gene matches: 8. The CDR3 sequence is CASSENEGQGNNEQFF. CDR3 DNA sequence: TGTGCCAGCAGTGAAAATGAAGGACAGGGTAACAATGAGCAGTTCTTC.

V and J are TRBV5-4 and TRBJ2-3; TRBD2 aligns across 8 bases. Germline V CDR1 and CDR2: SGHNT, YYREEE (reference sequence). J lost 2 bases, V lost 2 bases, and 10 bases had no gene match. The CDR3 sequence is 17 residues long. In DNA, the CDR3 is TGTGCCAGCAGCTTATTTCTCGGGGGGGGGCCCACAGATACGCAGTATTTT. Protein product: CASSLFLGGGPTDTQYF. The whole variable domain, remainder taken from reference TRBV5-4 and TRBJ2-3, is ETGVTQSPTHLIKTRGQQVTLRCSSQSGHNTVSWYQQALGQGPQFIFQYYREEENGRGNFPPRFSGLQFPNYSSELNVNALELDDSALYLCASSLFLGGGPTDTQYFGPGTRLTVL.

The chain uses TRBV9 and TRBJ1-1; TRBD1 agrees at 9 bases. This CDR3 spans 14 amino acids. Germline loops: CDR1 SGDLS, CDR2 YYNGEE. V gave up 0 bases and J gave up 7 bases; unmatched junction bases: 4. CDR3 amino acids: CASSVEDRGVEAFF. CDR3 nucleotide sequence: TGTGCCAGCAGCGTAGAAGACAGGGGGGTTGAAGCTTTCTTT.

This clone appeared once. The V call is TRBV6-5, the J call TRBJ1-1, with 9 bases aligning to TRBD1. Trimming cost V 5 bases and J 1 base; bases outside gene matches: 5. This CDR3 contains 15 residues. Germline V gene data show CDR1 as MNHEY and CDR2 as SVGAGI. In DNA, the CDR3 is TGTGCCAGCAGTCCGGGACAGGGAACGAACACTGAAGCTTTCTTT. It encodes CASSPGQGTNTEAFF.

The chain couples TRBV5-6 to TRBJ1-5; D may be TRBD1 (5 bases). The V and J ends lost 0 bases and 3 bases respectively, with 13 bases between them. The CDR3 runs to 16 residues. Germline CDR1 reads SGHDT; CDR2 reads YYEEEE. CDR3 sequence reads: CASSLAWGGDNQPQHF. CDR3 nucleotide sequence: TGTGCCAGCAGCTTGGCCTGGGGGGGAGACAATCAGCCCCAGCATTTT.